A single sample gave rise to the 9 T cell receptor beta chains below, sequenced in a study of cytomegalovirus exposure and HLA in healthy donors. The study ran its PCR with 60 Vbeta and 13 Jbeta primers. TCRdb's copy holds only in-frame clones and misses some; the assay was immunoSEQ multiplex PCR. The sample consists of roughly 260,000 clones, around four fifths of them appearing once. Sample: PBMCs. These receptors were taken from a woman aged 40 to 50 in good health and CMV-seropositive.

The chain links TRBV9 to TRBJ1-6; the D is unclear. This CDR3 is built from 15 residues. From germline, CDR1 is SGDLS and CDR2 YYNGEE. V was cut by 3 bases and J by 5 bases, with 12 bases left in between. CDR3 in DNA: TGTGCCAGCAGCGCCGCCGGGAAAAATAATTCACCCCTCCACTTT. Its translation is CASSAAGKNNSPLHF.

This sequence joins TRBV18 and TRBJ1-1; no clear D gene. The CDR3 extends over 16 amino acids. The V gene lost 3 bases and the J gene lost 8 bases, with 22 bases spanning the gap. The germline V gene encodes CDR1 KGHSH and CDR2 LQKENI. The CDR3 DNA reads TGTGCCAGCTCACCCTCCGGCGGTGCGTTTACTCGAGAAGCTTTCTTT. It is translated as CASSPSGGAFTREAFF. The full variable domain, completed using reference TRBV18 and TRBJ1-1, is NAGVMQNPRHLVRRRGQEARLRCSPMKGHSHVYWYRQLPEEGLKFMVYLQKENIIDESGMPKERFSAEFPKEGPSILRIQQVVRGDSAAYFCASSPSGGAFTREAFFGQGTRLTVV.

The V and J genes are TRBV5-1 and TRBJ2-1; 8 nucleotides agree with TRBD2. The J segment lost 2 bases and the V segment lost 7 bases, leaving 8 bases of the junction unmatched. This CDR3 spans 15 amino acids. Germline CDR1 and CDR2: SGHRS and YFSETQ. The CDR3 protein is CASSRAGEAYNEQFF. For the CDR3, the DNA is TGCGCCAGCTCTCGAGCGGGAGAAGCCTACAATGAGCAGTTCTTC.

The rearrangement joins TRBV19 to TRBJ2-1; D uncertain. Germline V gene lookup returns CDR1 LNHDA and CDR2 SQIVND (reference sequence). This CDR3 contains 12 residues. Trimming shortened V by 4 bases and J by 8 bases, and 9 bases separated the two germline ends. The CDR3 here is CASSTPPHEQFF. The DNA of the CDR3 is TGTGCCAGTAGTACCCCTCCCCATGAGCAGTTCTTC. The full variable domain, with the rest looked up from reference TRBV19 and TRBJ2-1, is DGGITQSPKYLFRKEGQNVTLSCEQNLNHDAMYWYRQDPGQGLRLIYYSQIVNDFQKGDIAEGYSVSREKKESFPLTVTSAQKNPTAFYLCASSTPPHEQFFGPGTRLTVL.

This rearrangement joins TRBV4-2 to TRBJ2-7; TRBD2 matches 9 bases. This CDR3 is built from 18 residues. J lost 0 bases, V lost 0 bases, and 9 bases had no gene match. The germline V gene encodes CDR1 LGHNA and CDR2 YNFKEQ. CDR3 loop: CASSQDVTSGSSSYEQYF. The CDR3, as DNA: TGTGCCAGCAGCCAAGATGTCACTAGCGGGTCGAGCTCCTACGAGCAGTACTTC.

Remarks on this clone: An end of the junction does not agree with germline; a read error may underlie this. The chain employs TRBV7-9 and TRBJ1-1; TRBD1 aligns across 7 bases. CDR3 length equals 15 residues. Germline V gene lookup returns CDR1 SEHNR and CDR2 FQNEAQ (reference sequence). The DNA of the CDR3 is TGTTCCAGCAGCAACCAGGGGGTGTGGGACACTGAAGCTTTCTTT. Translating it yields CSSSNQGVWDTEAFF.

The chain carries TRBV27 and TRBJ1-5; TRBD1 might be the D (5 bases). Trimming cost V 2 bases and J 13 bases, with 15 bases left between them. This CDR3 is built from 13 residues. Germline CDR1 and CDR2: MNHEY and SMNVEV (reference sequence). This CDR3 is CASSLEPGAKQHF. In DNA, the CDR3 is TGTGCCAGCAGTTTAGAACCTGGGGCAAAACAGCATTTT.

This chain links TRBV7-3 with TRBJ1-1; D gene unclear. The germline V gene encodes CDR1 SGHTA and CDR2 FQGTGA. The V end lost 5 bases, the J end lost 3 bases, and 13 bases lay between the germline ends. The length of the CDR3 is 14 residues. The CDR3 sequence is CASSNYGQHTEAFF. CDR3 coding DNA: TGTGCCAGCAGCAATTATGGGCAGCACACTGAAGCTTTCTTT.

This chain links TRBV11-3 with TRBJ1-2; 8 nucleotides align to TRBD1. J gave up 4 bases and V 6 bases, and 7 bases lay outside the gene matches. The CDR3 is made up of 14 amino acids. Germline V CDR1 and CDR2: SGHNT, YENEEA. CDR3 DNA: TGTGCCAGCAGTCCCTCCGGGACAGGCTATGGCTACACCTTC. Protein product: CASSPSGTGYGYTF.